The next 31 T cell receptor beta chains were all read from a single sample in a study of blood T cell repertoires in COVID-19 (dated by TCRdb to 2019 to 2021). Library construction relied on the immunoSEQ multiplex PCR assay. This is the immuneACCESS table as TCRdb keeps it, with only in-frame sequences that have V and J called. A part of the clones is gone; compared with another copy, unresolved V genes explain less than half, and the rest is unexplained. For this sample the table gives 200,000 to 250,000 clones, of which around four fifths were detected only once. The leading ten clones occupy roughly 20% of the sample. The sequenced material came from peripheral blood. These receptors all come from a woman of 80 years or more with active or convalescent COVID-19.

The chain carries TRBV19 and TRBJ1-6, with 10 bases matching TRBD1. V was clipped by 4 bases and J by 6 bases; unmatched bases: 6. Per germline, CDR1 LNHDA and CDR2 SQIVND (reference sequence). The CDR3 totals 16 residues. CDR3 DNA sequence: TGTGCCAGTAGTAGTGGGACAGGGGTGATTAATTCACCCCTCCACTTT. Amino acids: CASSSGTGVINSPLHF.

The rearrangement links TRBV5-4 to TRBJ2-7; maybe TRBD1 (6 bases). The CDR3 totals 14 residues. Looked up from germline, CDR1 is SGHNT and CDR2 is YYREEE (reference sequence). V lost 2 bases, J lost 5 bases, and 14 bases lay in between. As DNA, the CDR3 is TGTGCCAGCAGCTTCAGGGGATCAGGTGACGAGCAGTACTTC. This encodes CASSFRGSGDEQYF.

This clone was counted a few times. The gene calls are TRBV6-5 and TRBJ1-5; D gene ambiguous. Per the germline V gene, CDR1 is MNHEY and CDR2 is SVGAGI. This CDR3 is 14 amino acids long. V lost 2 bases and J lost 6, with 11 bases in between. The CDR3 region has the DNA TGTGCCAGCAGTTACGGGCCCCTTTCTCAGCCCCAGCATTTT. It specifies CASSYGPLSQPQHF.

A single count supports this clone. The genes are TRBV5-6 and TRBJ1-3, with D possibly being TRBD1 (5 bases). Looked up from germline, CDR1 is SGHDT and CDR2 is YYEEEE. The germline V and J ends were trimmed by 1 base and 4 bases, with 9 bases remaining between them. This CDR3 is 14 amino acids long. The CDR3 sequence: CASSLWGQGNTIYF. The DNA for the CDR3 is TGTGCCAGCAGCTTGTGGGGCCAAGGAAACACCATATATTTT.

This clone has just a few counts. This sequence joins TRBV14 and TRBJ1-2; TRBD1 agrees at 8 bases. The CDR3 runs 13 residues. Trimming at V came to 10 bases and at J to 7 bases, leaving 11 bases not matched to a gene. Germline-derived CDR1 and CDR2 are SGHDN and FVKESK. CDR3 residues: CAIKRQGRAGYTF. CDR3 coding DNA: TGTGCCATCAAACGACAGGGGAGAGCTGGCTACACCTTC.

The chain has TRBV7-2 and TRBJ2-5; TRBD2 aligns across 7 bases. The V gene end was trimmed by 0 bases and the J gene end by 5 bases; junction bases not matched to a gene: 6. Germline loops: CDR1 SGHTA, CDR2 FQGNSA. This CDR3 region has 15 residues. DNA of the CDR3: TGTGCCAGCAGCTTAGCGGGAGGGCCCTGGGAGACCCAGTACTTC. It yields the protein CASSLAGGPWETQYF.

For the CDR3, the DNA is TGTGCCAGCAGTTGGCAGAGCAATCAGCCCCAGCATTTT. This encodes CASSWQSNQPQHF. The chain couples TRBV28 to TRBJ1-5; unclear D gene. V was pared by 4 bases and J by 1 base, with 5 bases between. The CDR3 sequence is 13 residues long. Germline loops: CDR1 MDHEN, CDR2 SYDVKM.

This chain joins TRBV5-1 and TRBJ2-2; 8 bases are a match to TRBD1. After removal of 4 bases from V and 7 bases from J, the junction contained 6 bases not matched to a gene. The length of the CDR3 is 14 residues. Germline loops: CDR1 SGHRS, CDR2 YFSETQ. The CDR3, as DNA: TGCGCCAGCAGCGGACCAACAGGGGGCGGGGAGCTGTTTTTT. Translating gives CASSGPTGGGELFF.

V usage is TRBV5-1 and J usage is TRBJ2-5; a weak D match, TRBD1 (5 bases). In germline, CDR1 is SGHRS, CDR2 YFSETQ. V was trimmed by 1 base and J by 5 bases, leaving 15 bases between them. The CDR3 consists of 15 residues. The CDR3 nucleotides are TGCGCCAGCAGCTTGCTGACAGTTTGGAGCGAGACCCAGTACTTC. It is translated as CASSLLTVWSETQYF.

The CDR3 reads CASSPIDNVGSPLHF. The DNA of the CDR3 is TGTGCCAGCTCACCAATAGACAATGTGGGTTCACCCCTCCACTTT. The chain links TRBV18 to TRBJ1-6, with D hard to call. The CDR3 is made up of 15 amino acids. Germline V gene lookup returns CDR1 KGHSH and CDR2 LQKENI. V dropped 2 bases and J dropped 9 bases, with 14 bases sitting between them. The full variable domain, rest sourced from reference TRBV18 and TRBJ1-6, is NAGVMQNPRHLVRRRGQEARLRCSPMKGHSHVYWYRQLPEEGLKFMVYLQKENIIDESGMPKERFSAEFPKEGPSILRIQQVVRGDSAAYFCASSPIDNVGSPLHFGNGTRLTVT.

The chain is built from TRBV7-9 and TRBJ2-3; TRBD1 matches 9 bases. CDR3 length equals 14 residues. The germline V gene encodes CDR1 SEHNR and CDR2 FQNEAQ (reference sequence). The ends lost 3 bases at V and 4 bases at J; junction bases unmatched: 2. The CDR3 region has the DNA TGTGCCAGCAGCTTGACAGGGGGAGCAGATACGCAGTATTTT. Its protein product is CASSLTGGADTQYF.

The rearrangement links TRBV6-1 to TRBJ2-1; TRBD2 matches 11 bases. V shed 1 base and J 0 bases; nucleotides not matched to a gene: 8. The CDR3 is made up of 19 amino acids. The V gene's germline CDR1 is MNHNS and CDR2 SASEGT. CDR3: CASSEVRLAGGSSYNEQFF. Written as DNA, the CDR3 is TGTGCCAGCAGTGAAGTACGGCTAGCGGGGGGCAGCTCCTACAATGAGCAGTTCTTC.

The chain recombines TRBV30 with TRBJ1-2, with D hard to call. V shed 0 bases and J shed 8 bases, with 19 bases lying between them. Germline lookup yields CDR1 GTSNPN and CDR2 SVGIG (reference sequence). The CDR3 loop spans 15 amino acids. CDR3 coding DNA: TGTGCCTGGAGTGTGTCGGGGAACTTAGCGAGGGGCTACACCTTC. Protein sequence: CAWSVSGNLARGYTF.

Only one count was recorded for this clone. The chain is built from TRBV6-6 and TRBJ2-5, with 10 bases lining up with TRBD1. The junction had 7 bases not matched to a gene; V was cut back by 2 bases and J by 4 bases. The CDR3 runs to 16 residues. In germline, CDR1 is MNHNY, CDR2 SVGAGI (reference sequence). Here the CDR3 reads CASSYQGQGLAETQYF. For the CDR3, the DNA is TGTGCCAGCAGTTACCAGGGACAGGGGCTTGCAGAGACCCAGTACTTC.

V gene TRBV19 combines with J gene TRBJ1-6, with D unresolved. Germline CDR1 and CDR2: LNHDA and SQIVND (reference sequence). V was shortened by 7 bases and J by 9 bases, with 13 bases between the two germline ends. CDR3 length equals 13 residues. The CDR3 loop reads CASNRPPGSPLHF. Here the CDR3 DNA reads TGTGCCAGTAATAGACCACCGGGTTCACCCCTCCACTTT. The full variable domain, with the rest looked up from reference TRBV19 and TRBJ1-6, is DGGITQSPKYLFRKEGQNVTLSCEQNLNHDAMYWYRQDPGQGLRLIYYSQIVNDFQKGDIAEGYSVSREKKESFPLTVTSAQKNPTAFYLCASNRPPGSPLHFGNGTRLTVT.

The chain employs TRBV11-1 and TRBJ1-2; TRBD1 agrees at 7 bases. From germline, CDR1 is SGHAT and CDR2 FQDESV (reference sequence). The CDR3 loop spans 14 amino acids. The V and J ends lost 4 bases and 3 bases, in that order; junction bases with no gene match: 5. This CDR3 is CASSSWTGHYGYTF. The CDR3 DNA sequence: TGTGCCAGCAGCTCGTGGACAGGTCACTATGGCTACACCTTC.

A remark on this clone: As the CDR3 is not closed by the conserved phenylalanine or tryptophan, this likely results from a read error. The DNA is omitted, as the CDR3 cannot be located on it reliably, and the CDR3 follows TCRdb's listing. The CDR3 sequence: CASSPRGDFKQ. V usage is TRBV18 and J usage is TRBJ2-7; the table's D gene call, TRBD2, was not cross checked with the DNA. Germline values: CDR1 KGHSH, CDR2 LQKENI. The CDR3 is 11 residues long, counting both termini.

The CDR3: CASSRDRGTGGANVLTF. The DNA of the CDR3 is TGTGCCAGCAGCCGGGACAGGGGAACTGGTGGGGCCAACGTCCTGACTTTC. The rearrangement links TRBV7-9 to TRBJ2-6, with 10 nucleotides matching TRBD1. This CDR3 comprises 17 residues. CDR1 is SEHNR and CDR2 is FQNEAQ in the germline V gene (reference sequence). V dropped 5 bases and J dropped 3; count of bases not matched to a gene: 7.

The chain is built from TRBV5-1 and TRBJ1-4; D may be TRBD1 (5 bases). This CDR3 has 14 residues. V dropped 4 bases and J dropped 8 bases, with 15 bases sitting between them. The V gene's germline CDR1 is SGHRS and CDR2 YFSETQ. As DNA, the CDR3 is TGCGCCAGCAGCGCCGGACACTCCGGAGAAAAACTGTTTTTT. This sequence encodes CASSAGHSGEKLFF. The whole variable domain, filled in from reference TRBV5-1 and TRBJ1-4, reads KAGVTQTPRYLIKTRGQQVTLSCSPISGHRSVSWYQQTPGQGLQFLFEYFSETQRNKGNFPGRFSGRQFSNSRSEMNVSTLELGDSALYLCASSAGHSGEKLFFGSGTQLSVL.

There are a few counts of this clone. The genes are TRBV7-9 and TRBJ1-2; the D is unclear. Between the trimmed V and J ends, which lost 1 base and 2 bases, there was a span of 8 bases. The germline V gene has CDR1 SEHNR and CDR2 FQNEAQ (reference sequence). The CDR3 has 14 residues. CDR3: CASSLGPANYGYTF. CDR3 DNA: TGTGCCAGCAGCTTAGGCCCCGCGAACTATGGCTACACCTTC.

This clone was seen only once. This chain links TRBV15 with TRBJ2-5; D not certain. CDR3 length: 16 residues. Germline CDR1 LNHNV, CDR2 YYDKDF (reference sequence). V shed 1 base and J shed 3 bases, with 15 bases lying between them. CDR3 nucleotide sequence: TGTGCCACCAGCAGAGGGGCAGGCCGGAACGAAGAGACCCAGTACTTC. It specifies CATSRGAGRNEETQYF.

The chain combines TRBV9 with TRBJ2-5; 8 positions agree with TRBD1. Trimming at V came to 4 bases and at J to 4 bases, leaving 15 bases not matched to a gene. The germline V gene has CDR1 SGDLS and CDR2 YYNGEE. The CDR3 sequence is 17 residues long. CDR3 amino acids: CASSRAGGANARETQYF. The CDR3 DNA is TGTGCCAGCAGCCGGGCAGGGGGCGCCAATGCTCGAGAGACCCAGTACTTC.

The chain joins TRBV6-4 to TRBJ2-2, with D tentatively TRBD2 (5 bases). Germline V CDR1 and CDR2: MRHNA, SNTAGT. Trimming shortened V by 6 bases and J by 4 bases, and 15 bases separated the two germline ends. This CDR3 contains 15 residues. The CDR3 DNA follows: TGTGCCAGCAGCCCGGGATTTACCCCCACCGGGGAGCTGTTTTTT. Translating it yields CASSPGFTPTGELFF.

This clone was seen only a few times. The genes are TRBV6-6 and TRBJ2-7, with a tentative D call TRBD2 (5 bases). The CDR3 is made up of 13 amino acids. Germline values: CDR1 MNHNY, CDR2 SVGAGI (reference sequence). V lost 1 base to trimming and J lost 7 bases, with 11 bases between them. Written as DNA, the CDR3 is TGTGCCAGCAGTTACTTTAAGTCGGGGGAGCAGTACTTC. It encodes CASSYFKSGEQYF.

The chain uses TRBV5-1 and TRBJ2-3; no definite D call. The CDR3 spans 15 residues. Germline V CDR1 and CDR2: SGHRS, YFSETQ. V was clipped by 3 bases and J by 2 bases, with 13 bases between them. CDR3 region: CASSSLTRNTDTQYF. The CDR3 nucleotides are TGCGCCAGCAGCTCACTTACTCGTAACACAGATACGCAGTATTTT.

The J gene is TRBJ2-7, the V gene TRBV5-1, with TRBD1 identical over 9 bases. The CDR3 length is 13 residues. The germline gives CDR1 SGHRS, CDR2 YFSETQ. After removal of 2 bases from V and 7 bases from J, the junction contained 4 bases not matched to a gene. CDR3 sequence: CASSFGQGREQYF. DNA for the CDR3: TGCGCCAGCAGCTTCGGACAGGGGAGAGAGCAGTACTTC.

The chain joins TRBV30 to TRBJ1-2; 8 bases match TRBD1. The CDR3 is 13 amino acids. CDR1 and CDR2 from the germline V gene are GTSNPN and SVGIG (reference sequence). With 7 bases clipped from V and 2 bases from J, the junction kept 6 bases outside the gene matches. This chain's CDR3 is CAYPRTGNYGYTF. Written as DNA, the CDR3 is TGTGCCTATCCTAGGACAGGGAACTATGGCTACACCTTC. Drawing the rest from reference TRBV30 and TRBJ1-2, the complete variable domain is SQTIHQWPATLVQPVGSPLSLECTVEGTSNPNLYWYRQAAGRGLQLLFYSVGIGQISSEVPQNLSASRPQDRQFILSSKKLLLSDSGFYLCAYPRTGNYGYTFGSGTRLTVV.

The J gene is TRBJ2-6, the V gene TRBV5-1; tentatively, D is TRBD1 (6 bases). V was shortened by 4 bases and J by 0 bases, with 14 bases between the two germline ends. The CDR3 loop spans 17 amino acids. Per the germline V gene, CDR1 is SGHRS and CDR2 is YFSETQ. CDR3 DNA: TGCGCCAGCAGCGCTTCCACAGGGACCTCTGGGGCCAACGTCCTGACTTTC. Residues: CASSASTGTSGANVLTF.

V is TRBV18 and J is TRBJ1-3; the D is unclear. The CDR3 extends over 14 amino acids. V lost 3 bases and J lost 6, with 12 bases in between. Germline V gene lookup returns CDR1 KGHSH and CDR2 LQKENI. The CDR3 sequence is CASSPETGLNTIYF. CDR3 sequence (DNA): TGTGCCAGCTCACCCGAGACGGGTTTAAACACCATATATTTT.

The V and J genes are TRBV6-6 and TRBJ1-2; 12 bases line up with TRBD1. With V trimmed by 6 bases and J by 6 bases, 8 bases remained unmatched. This CDR3 comprises 15 residues. Per the germline V gene, CDR1 is MNHNY and CDR2 is SVGAGI (reference sequence). The CDR3 loop reads CASRNPGTGGHGYTF. Written as DNA, the CDR3 is TGTGCCAGCAGAAATCCCGGGACAGGGGGCCATGGCTACACCTTC.

This chain links TRBV10-2 with TRBJ1-4; no definite D call. V was cut by 2 bases and J by 0 bases, with 7 bases left in between. CDR1 and CDR2 from the germline V gene are WSHSY and SAAADI. The length of the CDR3 is 15 residues. The CDR3 sequence is CASSETPATNEKLFF. DNA of the CDR3: TGCGCCAGCAGTGAGACACCCGCAACTAATGAAAAACTGTTTTTT.